The 5 T cell receptor beta chains below were found in one sample sequenced in a study of OX40 agonist ivuxolimab in advanced cancers. Some clones are missing from TCRdb's copy, which holds only in-frame ones; the method was immunoSEQ multiplex PCR. The sample contains about 70,000 clones, roughly 80% of which appear only once. Specimen: CD4+ or CD8+ T cells sorted from blood, collected in a trial of the OX40 agonist ivuxolimab. The source is an adult with an advanced solid tumor such as melanoma, head and neck, liver or kidney cancer.

This rearrangement joins TRBV19 to TRBJ1-1; D is unresolved. This CDR3 has 14 amino acids. Germline V lookup: CDR1 LNHDA, CDR2 SQIVND (reference sequence). The germline V and J ends were trimmed by 7 bases and 1 base, with 13 bases remaining between them. The CDR3 nucleotides are TGTGCCAGTACGTTCAACAACCCGAACACTGAAGCTTTCTTT. It specifies CASTFNNPNTEAFF.

V usage is TRBV10-1 and J usage is TRBJ2-1; the D is unclear. CDR3 length equals 15 residues. Per germline, CDR1 WNHNN and CDR2 SYGVQD (reference sequence). V was trimmed by 5 bases and J by 3 bases, leaving 14 bases between them. CDR3 nucleotides: TGCGCCAGCAGTACGGGCCAACCCCTCTACAATGAGCAGTTCTTC. Protein sequence: CASSTGQPLYNEQFF.

V usage is TRBV11-2 and J usage is TRBJ2-5, with 11 nucleotides matching TRBD2. Germline V gene data show CDR1 as SGHAT and CDR2 as FQNNGV. The CDR3 is made up of 14 amino acids. The V gene end was trimmed by 8 bases and the J gene end by 5 bases; junction bases not matched to a gene: 7. The CDR3: CASALAGGLETQYF. The CDR3, as DNA: TGTGCCAGCGCCTTAGCGGGGGGGCTGGAGACCCAGTACTTC.

The chain links TRBV7-8 to TRBJ2-7, with 7 bases fitting TRBD1. This CDR3 is 16 amino acids long. Germline V gene lookup returns CDR1 SGHVS and CDR2 FQNEAQ. V dropped 1 base and J dropped 3; count of bases not matched to a gene: 9. CDR3 sequence reads: CASSLDFGAGGYEQYF. The CDR3, as DNA: TGTGCCAGCAGCTTAGATTTTGGGGCAGGGGGCTACGAGCAGTACTTC. Looking up the rest from reference TRBV7-8 and TRBJ2-7 gives the full variable domain: GAGVSQSPRYKVAKRGQDVALRCDPISGHVSLFWYQQALGQGPEFLTYFQNEAQLDKSGLPSDRFFAERPEGSVSTLKIQRTQQEDSAVYLCASSLDFGAGGYEQYFGPGTRLTVT.

Concerning this clone itself: One end of the junction varies from germline; a read error may be responsible. V and J are TRBV27 and TRBJ2-5; 7 bases line up with TRBD1. This CDR3 is built from 13 residues. The germline CDR1 and CDR2 sequences are MNHEY and SMNVEV (reference sequence). The CDR3: CASSINRGEAQYF. The CDR3, as DNA: TGTGCCAGCAGTATCAACAGGGGAGAGGCCCAGTACTTC.